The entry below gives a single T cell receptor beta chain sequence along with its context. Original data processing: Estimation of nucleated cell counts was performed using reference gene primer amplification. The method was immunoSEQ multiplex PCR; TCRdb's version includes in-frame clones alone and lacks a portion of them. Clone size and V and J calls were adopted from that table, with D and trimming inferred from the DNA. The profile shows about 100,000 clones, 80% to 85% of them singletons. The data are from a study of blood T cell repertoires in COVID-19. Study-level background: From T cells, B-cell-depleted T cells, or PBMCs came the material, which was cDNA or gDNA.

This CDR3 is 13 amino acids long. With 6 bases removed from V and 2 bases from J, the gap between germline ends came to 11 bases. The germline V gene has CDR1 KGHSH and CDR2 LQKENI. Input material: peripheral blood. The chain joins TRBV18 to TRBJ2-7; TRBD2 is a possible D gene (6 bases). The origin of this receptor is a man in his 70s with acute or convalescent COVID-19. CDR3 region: CASSRGGAYEQYF. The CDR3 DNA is TGTGCCAGCTCCCGAGGAGGGGCCTACGAGCAGTACTTC.